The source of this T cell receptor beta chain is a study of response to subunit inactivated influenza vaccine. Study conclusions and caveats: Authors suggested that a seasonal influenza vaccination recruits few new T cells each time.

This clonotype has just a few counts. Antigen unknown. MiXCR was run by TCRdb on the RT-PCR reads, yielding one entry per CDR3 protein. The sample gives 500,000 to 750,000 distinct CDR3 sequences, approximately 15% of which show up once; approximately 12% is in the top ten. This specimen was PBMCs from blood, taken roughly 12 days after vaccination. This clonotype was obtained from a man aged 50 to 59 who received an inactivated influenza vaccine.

The DNA for the CDR3 is TGTGCCAGCAGCCCATGGGGGGATTTAAGCCCGGAGCTGTTTTTT. Protein sequence: CASSPWGDLSPELFF. This rearrangement joins TRBV7-2 to TRBJ2-2; possibly TRBD2 for D (6 bases). Germline assignment: CDR1 SGHTA and CDR2 FQGNSA. Trimming shortened V by 5 bases and J by 10 bases, and 20 bases separated the two germline ends. CDR3 length: 15 residues.